The 26 T cell receptor beta chains below were found in one sample sequenced in a study of T cell responses to AZD1222 COVID-19 vaccine. Libraries were prepared by immunoSEQ multiplex PCR; TCRdb keeps only in-frame clonotypes and omits some of them. The sample shows roughly 140,000 clones, about 92% of them seen only once. The sequencing here drew on peripheral blood, taken on day 0 of AZD1222 vaccination. These receptors came from an adult in good health.

The chain has TRBV4-2 and TRBJ2-2; 7 bases line up with TRBD2. The germline CDR1 and CDR2 sequences are LGHNA and YNFKEQ. The CDR3 length is 17 residues. The V gene end was trimmed by 0 bases and the J gene end by 3 bases; junction bases not matched to a gene: 7. The CDR3 region has the DNA TGTGCCAGCAGCCAAGATGGAGGGAGGGGCGACACCGGGGAGCTGTTTTTT. It codes for CASSQDGGRGDTGELFF.

The V gene is TRBV10-3, the J gene TRBJ2-7; unclear D gene. CDR3 length equals 15 residues. V shed 6 bases and J shed 0 bases, with 15 bases lying between them. The germline V gene encodes CDR1 ENHRY and CDR2 SYGVKD. The CDR3 sequence is CAISQVDPSSYEQYF. The CDR3 bases are TGTGCCATCAGCCAAGTGGACCCCAGCTCCTACGAGCAGTACTTC.

The chain joins TRBV24-1 to TRBJ2-1, with 11 bases fitting TRBD2. Trimming removed 4 bases from V and 7 bases from J; junction bases left unmatched: 8. The CDR3 contains 16 residues. Per the germline V gene, CDR1 is KGHDR and CDR2 is SFDVKD. CDR3 nucleotide sequence: TGTGCCACCAGTGACTTACTAGCGGGAGTCGGAAATGAGCAGTTCTTC. Protein product: CATSDLLAGVGNEQFF.

The rearrangement joins TRBV2 to TRBJ2-7, with TRBD1 matching over 7 bases. The CDR3 runs to 14 residues. J was trimmed by 7 bases and V by 6 bases; bases with no gene match: 12. Germline-derived CDR1 and CDR2 are SNHLY and FYNNEI. The CDR3 protein is CASRPGTVTGEQYF. The CDR3 DNA reads as TGTGCCAGCAGACCCGGGACAGTTACGGGGGAGCAGTACTTC.

The genes are TRBV2 and TRBJ1-3, with TRBD1 matching over 9 bases. V trimming: 5 bases; J trimming: 7 bases; junction bases outside the gene matches: 3. Germline CDR1 and CDR2: SNHLY and FYNNEI. The CDR3 is made up of 13 amino acids. The CDR3 reads CASSPTGGNTIYF. The DNA of the CDR3 is TGTGCCAGCAGTCCGACAGGGGGGAACACCATATATTTT.

This clone was counted between two and nine times. V usage is TRBV6-5 and J usage is TRBJ2-1; possible D gene TRBD1, 6 bases. V was trimmed by 8 bases and J by 2 bases, leaving 13 bases between them. The CDR3 has 14 amino acids. The germline gives CDR1 MNHEY, CDR2 SVGAGI. The CDR3: CASGLGAPYNEQFF. In DNA form, the CDR3 reads TGTGCCAGCGGGTTGGGGGCCCCCTACAATGAGCAGTTCTTC.

V is TRBV7-9 and J is TRBJ1-2, with D perhaps matching TRBD1 (6 bases). The CDR3 runs 14 residues. Trimming shortened V by 1 base and J by 5 bases, and 11 bases separated the two germline ends. Germline V gives CDR1 SEHNR, CDR2 FQNEAQ (reference sequence). The CDR3 protein is CASSLGTVQYGYTF. DNA of the CDR3: TGTGCCAGCAGCTTAGGGACAGTACAGTATGGCTACACCTTC.

This chain connects TRBV10-3 to TRBJ1-2, with a possible D match to TRBD1 (5 bases). There are 12 residues in the CDR3. Germline V lookup: CDR1 ENHRY, CDR2 SYGVKD. Trimming pared 6 bases from V and 3 bases from J, leaving 8 bases between. The CDR3: CAIRGGHYGYTF. The CDR3, as DNA: TGTGCCATCAGGGGGGGACACTATGGCTACACCTTC.

The DNA of the CDR3 is TGTGCCAGCAGCCTAAGGGACAGGGATGGGGAGCAGTTCTTC. Protein sequence: CASSLRDRDGEQFF. The gene calls are TRBV14 and TRBJ2-1; TRBD1 aligns across 9 bases. Germline CDR1 and CDR2: SGHDN and FVKESK. This CDR3 has 14 residues. The ends lost 4 bases at V and 10 bases at J; junction bases unmatched: 8. Looking up the rest from reference TRBV14 and TRBJ2-1 gives the full variable domain: EAGVTQFPSHSVIEKGQTVTLRCDPISGHDNLYWYRRVMGKEIKFLLHFVKESKQDESGMPNNRFLAERTGGTYSTLKVQPAELEDSGVYFCASSLRDRDGEQFFGPGTRLTVL.

The gene calls are TRBV9 and TRBJ2-7, with D hard to call. CDR1 is SGDLS, CDR2 YYNGEE, per germline. V was cut by 0 bases and J by 5 bases, with 9 bases left in between. CDR3 length: 13 amino acids. CDR3 loop: CASSVGSVDEQYF. The CDR3 DNA sequence: TGTGCCAGCAGCGTAGGTTCGGTTGACGAGCAGTACTTC.

V gene TRBV18 combines with J gene TRBJ2-7, with D possibly matching TRBD1 (6 bases). The CDR3 consists of 14 residues. The germline V gene encodes CDR1 KGHSH and CDR2 LQKENI. Trimming cost V 2 bases and J 0 bases, with 8 bases left between them. CDR3 protein: CASSPYRDSYEQYF. For the CDR3, the DNA is TGTGCCAGCTCACCATACAGGGACTCCTACGAGCAGTACTTC.

The rearrangement joins TRBV19 to TRBJ2-6, with D unclear. Trimming took off 5 bases at V and 1 base at J, with 3 bases between the two ends. The CDR3 sequence is 13 residues long. Per the germline V gene, CDR1 is LNHDA and CDR2 is SQIVND (reference sequence). The CDR3 nucleotides read TGTGCCAGTAGTCAGTCTGGGGCCAACGTCCTGACTTTC. It translates to CASSQSGANVLTF.

The DNA of the CDR3 is TGTGCCAGCAGCGTAGGGGCCCAGATGAACACTGAAGCTTTCTTT. Its protein product is CASSVGAQMNTEAFF. This chain links TRBV9 with TRBJ1-1; no firm D call. Germline lookup yields CDR1 SGDLS and CDR2 YYNGEE. The V end lost 0 bases, the J end lost 0 bases, and 9 bases lay between the germline ends. CDR3 length: 15 residues.

The genes are TRBV4-3 and TRBJ1-2; D remains unclear. CDR3 length equals 16 residues. The V gene's germline CDR1 is LGHNA and CDR2 YSLEER. V gave up 0 bases and J gave up 0 bases, with 11 bases separating them. This CDR3 is CASSQDGGRANYGYTF. Here the CDR3 DNA reads TGCGCCAGCAGCCAAGATGGCGGCAGAGCTAACTATGGCTACACCTTC.

Here the CDR3 reads CASSLTLDNSPLHF. Here the CDR3 DNA reads TGTGCCAGCAGCTTGACACTTGATAATTCACCCCTCCACTTT. This chain joins TRBV5-4 and TRBJ1-6; D unresolved. The V end was cut by 1 base, the J end by 5 bases, with 7 bases between. This CDR3 contains 14 residues. Per the germline V gene, CDR1 is SGHNT and CDR2 is YYREEE (reference sequence).

CDR3 in DNA: TGTGCCAGCAGCCTGACAGGGGGGAGTGGCTACACCTTC. Its translation: CASSLTGGSGYTF. V gene TRBV5-6 combines with J gene TRBJ1-2, with 9 bases matching TRBD1. V shed 4 bases, J shed 7 bases, and the junction held 5 bases outside the gene matches. Germline V gene lookup returns CDR1 SGHDT and CDR2 YYEEEE. The CDR3 spans 13 residues.

The chain is built from TRBV6-4 and TRBJ1-1; D is possibly TRBD1 (6 bases). V dropped 6 bases and J dropped 1 base, with 9 bases sitting between them. Germline CDR1 is MRHNA and CDR2 is SNTAGT. This CDR3 region has 13 residues. The CDR3 nucleotides read TGTGCCAGCAGGGCAGGGGAGAACACTGAAGCTTTCTTT. Its translation: CASRAGENTEAFF.

The rearrangement joins TRBV7-9 to TRBJ1-1, with D possibly being TRBD1 (6 bases). V was trimmed by 7 bases and J by 6 bases, leaving 12 bases between them. Germline V lookup: CDR1 SEHNR, CDR2 FQNEAQ (reference sequence). This CDR3 comprises 12 residues. CDR3: CASKREGAEAFF. In nucleotides, the CDR3 is TGTGCCAGCAAGCGGGAGGGGGCTGAAGCTTTCTTT.

This chain uses TRBV29-1 with TRBJ1-5; D may be TRBD1 (5 bases). The CDR3 loop spans 16 amino acids. Trimming pared 7 bases from V and 0 bases from J, leaving 19 bases between. Germline loops: CDR1 SQVTM, CDR2 ANQGSEA. The CDR3 region has the DNA TGCAGCGGGACTACGGGGGAAGGGGATAGCAATCAGCCCCAGCATTTT. Translating it yields CSGTTGEGDSNQPQHF.

The chain is built from TRBV20-1 and TRBJ1-2; a possible D gene is TRBD1 (6 bases). V was cut by 5 bases and J by 9 bases, with 13 bases left in between. The V gene's germline CDR1 is DFQATT and CDR2 SNEGSKA (reference sequence). The CDR3 covers 11 residues. Here the CDR3 DNA reads TGCAGTGCTGGGGAGGGGGAGAGCTACACCTTC. Translated, it gives CSAGEGESYTF.

This chain uses TRBV2 with TRBJ2-3; possibly TRBD2 for D (7 bases). The CDR3 extends over 16 amino acids. The ends were cut back, 4 bases at V and 3 bases at J, with 17 bases in the middle. Germline V gene data show CDR1 as SNHLY and CDR2 as FYNNEI. CDR3 sequence (DNA): TGTGCCAGCAGTGGCCAAGGGGGGGTCTTTACAGATACGCAGTATTTT. Amino acids: CASSGQGGVFTDTQYF.

CDR3 DNA sequence: TGCGCCAGCAGCCGCGCCGGGACAGAAAACACTGAAGCTTTCTTT. Its protein product is CASSRAGTENTEAFF. This chain uses TRBV4-1 with TRBJ1-1; 7 bases line up with TRBD1. The germline V gene has CDR1 MGHRA and CDR2 YSYEKL. V lost 4 bases to trimming and J lost 2 bases; unmatched junction nucleotides: 7. This CDR3 region has 15 residues.

As for this clone: One end of the junction fails to match germline, which may point to a read error. The gene calls are TRBV15 and TRBJ1-6, with a possible D match to TRBD1 (5 bases). The germline V gene encodes CDR1 LNHNV and CDR2 YYDKDF (reference sequence). The CDR3 extends over 17 amino acids. The CDR3, as DNA: TGTGCCACCACCAGAACTTACGACCGGGACCCGAATTCACCCCTCCACTTT. As protein: CATTRTYDRDPNSPLHF. Combining the CDR3 with reference TRBV15 and TRBJ1-6 gives the whole variable domain DAMVIQNPRYQVTQFGKPVTLSCSQTLNHNVMYWYQQKSSQAPKLLFHYYDKDFNNEADTPDNFQSRRPNTSFCFLDIRSPGLGDTAMYLCATTRTYDRDPNSPLHFGNGTRLTVT.

The chain is built from TRBV19 and TRBJ2-4, with D possibly matching TRBD1 (5 bases). Trimming left V 7 bases short and J 7 bases short, with 17 bases between. This CDR3 region has 14 residues. Germline loops: CDR1 LNHDA, CDR2 SQIVND (reference sequence). CDR3 sequence reads: CASTQGSGYNIQYF. The CDR3 coding sequence is TGTGCCAGTACCCAAGGGTCAGGGTACAACATTCAGTACTTC.

The chain has TRBV5-8 and TRBJ2-2; either TRBD1 or TRBD2 may supply D (6 bases each). The V end was cut by 0 bases, the J end by 6 bases, with 15 bases between. Germline CDR1 reads SGHTS; CDR2 reads YDEGEE. This CDR3 contains 16 residues. As DNA, the CDR3 is TGTGCCAGCAGCTTGGAGCCGGGGGCGGCCCCCGGGGAGCTGTTTTTT. Translating gives CASSLEPGAAPGELFF. The whole variable domain, filled in from reference TRBV5-8 and TRBJ2-2, reads EAGVTQSPTHLIKTRGQQATLRCSPISGHTSVYWYQQALGLGLQFLLWYDEGEERNRGNFPPRFSGRQFPNYSSELNVNALELEDSALYLCASSLEPGAAPGELFFGEGSRLTVL.

This rearrangement joins TRBV5-6 to TRBJ1-5; D is unclear. Germline assignment: CDR1 SGHDT and CDR2 YYEEEE. The CDR3 contains 13 residues. Trimming shortened V by 2 bases and J by 4 bases, and 7 bases separated the two germline ends. The CDR3 DNA is TGTGCCAGCAGCTTTTACGGGAATCAGCCCCAGCATTTT. Residues: CASSFYGNQPQHF.